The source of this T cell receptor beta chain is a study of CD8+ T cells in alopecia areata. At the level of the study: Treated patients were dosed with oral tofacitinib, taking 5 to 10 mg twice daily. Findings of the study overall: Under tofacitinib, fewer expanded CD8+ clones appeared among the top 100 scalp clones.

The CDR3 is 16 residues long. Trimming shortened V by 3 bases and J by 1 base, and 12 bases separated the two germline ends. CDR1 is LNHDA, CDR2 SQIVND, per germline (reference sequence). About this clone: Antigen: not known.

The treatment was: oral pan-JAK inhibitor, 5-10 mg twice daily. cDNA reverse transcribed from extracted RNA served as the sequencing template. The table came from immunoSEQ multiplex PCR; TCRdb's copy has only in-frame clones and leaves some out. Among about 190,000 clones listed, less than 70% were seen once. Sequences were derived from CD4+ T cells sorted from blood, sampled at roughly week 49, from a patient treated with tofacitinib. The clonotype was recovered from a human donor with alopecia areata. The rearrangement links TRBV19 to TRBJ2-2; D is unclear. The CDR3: CASSILAAENTGELFF. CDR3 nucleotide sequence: TGTGCCAGTAGTATTTTGGCAGCCGAGAACACCGGGGAGCTGTTTTTT.